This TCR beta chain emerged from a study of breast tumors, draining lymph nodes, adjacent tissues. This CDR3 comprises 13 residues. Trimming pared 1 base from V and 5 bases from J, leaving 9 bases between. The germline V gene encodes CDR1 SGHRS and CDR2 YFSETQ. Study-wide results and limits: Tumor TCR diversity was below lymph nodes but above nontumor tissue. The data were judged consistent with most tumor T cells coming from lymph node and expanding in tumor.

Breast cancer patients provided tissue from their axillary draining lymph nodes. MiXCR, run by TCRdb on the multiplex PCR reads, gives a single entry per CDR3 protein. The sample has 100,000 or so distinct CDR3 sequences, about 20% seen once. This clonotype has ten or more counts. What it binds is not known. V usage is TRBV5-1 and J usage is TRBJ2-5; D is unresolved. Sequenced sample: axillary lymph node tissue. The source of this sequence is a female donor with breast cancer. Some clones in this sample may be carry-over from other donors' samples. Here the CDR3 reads CASSLRFGETQYF. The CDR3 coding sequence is TGCGCCAGCAGCTTGCGTTTTGGGGAGACCCAGTACTTC.